The 9 T cell receptor beta chains below come from one sample, sequenced in a study of blood T cell repertoires in COVID-19. Data came from immunoSEQ multiplex PCR; TCRdb stores just in-frame clones and leaves some out. The sample carries some 24,000 clones, approximately 86% recorded once. Sequencing was performed on peripheral blood. The receptor source for this set is a man aged 50 or older with active COVID-19.

The chain is built from TRBV5-4 and TRBJ2-1; D may be TRBD1 (6 bases). The germline V gene encodes CDR1 SGHNT and CDR2 YYREEE (reference sequence). V lost 5 bases and J 7 bases, leaving 19 bases between the germline ends. The CDR3 sequence is 15 residues long. The CDR3 nucleotides read TGTGCCAGCAGATTCGCGGCCACAGGGTCGAATGAGCAGTTCTTC. Translated: CASRFAATGSNEQFF.

The chain carries TRBV11-3 and TRBJ2-5, with D possibly being TRBD2 (6 bases). Trimming removed 5 bases from V and 6 bases from J, with 16 bases in between. The germline V gene has CDR1 SGHNT and CDR2 YENEEA. The CDR3 is 14 residues long. CDR3 loop: CASSPTPGVKTQYF. The DNA of the CDR3 is TGTGCCAGCAGCCCCACCCCGGGGGTAAAGACCCAGTACTTC.

This rearrangement joins TRBV6-2 or TRBV6-3 to TRBJ2-1; D is possibly TRBD2 (6 bases). There are 15 residues in the CDR3. In germline, CDR1 is MNHEY, CDR2 SVGEGT. V gave up 7 bases and J gave up 1 base, with 14 bases separating them. The CDR3 loop is CASIPLAGSYNEQFF. DNA for the CDR3: TGTGCCAGCATCCCCCTGGCGGGGTCCTACAATGAGCAGTTCTTC.

V gene TRBV2 combines with J gene TRBJ2-2; the D gene is possibly TRBD1 (6 bases). Germline loops: CDR1 SNHLY, CDR2 FYNNEI. The CDR3 has 14 amino acids. V dropped 4 bases and J dropped 4 bases, with 10 bases sitting between them. CDR3: CASSVSRGTGELFF. In DNA, the CDR3 is TGTGCCAGCAGTGTGTCCAGGGGCACCGGGGAGCTGTTTTTT. The whole variable domain, remainder taken from reference TRBV2 and TRBJ2-2, is EPEVTQTPSHQVTQMGQEVILRCVPISNHLYFYWYRQILGQKVEFLVSFYNNEISEKSEIFDDQFSVERPDGSNFTLKIRSTKLEDSAMYFCASSVSRGTGELFFGEGSRLTVL.

This chain connects TRBV9 to TRBJ2-3; D gene uncertain. The V end lost 0 bases, the J end lost 2 bases, and 7 bases lay between the germline ends. The germline gives CDR1 SGDLS, CDR2 YYNGEE. The CDR3 extends over 14 amino acids. CDR3 in DNA: TGTGCCAGCAGCGTAGGGGCCCTCACAGATACGCAGTATTTT. As protein: CASSVGALTDTQYF.

The chain joins TRBV5-4 to TRBJ2-7; weak D call: TRBD2 (6 bases). Trimming removed 4 bases at V and 0 bases at J, with 20 bases between. This CDR3 is built from 17 residues. CDR1 is SGHNT, CDR2 YYREEE, per germline (reference sequence). This chain's CDR3 is CASSPTLGTSFSYEQYF. CDR3 nucleotide sequence: TGTGCCAGCAGCCCCACCCTAGGTACTAGCTTCTCCTACGAGCAGTACTTC.

The rearrangement links TRBV5-6 to TRBJ2-2, with D maybe TRBD1 (5 bases). The CDR3 sequence is 14 residues long. The germline CDR1 and CDR2 sequences are SGHDT and YYEEEE. Between the trimmed V and J ends, which lost 1 base and 9 bases, there was a span of 13 bases. The CDR3 nucleotides are TGTGCCAGCAGCTTGCAAGACAGTTGGAGGGAGCTGTTTTTT. Translating it yields CASSLQDSWRELFF.

The rearrangement links TRBV29-1 to TRBJ2-1; D remains unclear. V lost 3 bases, J lost 9 bases, and 9 bases lay in between. Germline V gene lookup returns CDR1 SQVTM and CDR2 ANQGSEA. The CDR3 contains 11 residues. CDR3 protein: CSVDLSFEQFF. In nucleotides, the CDR3 is TGCAGCGTTGATTTGAGTTTTGAGCAGTTCTTC.

The chain employs TRBV7-3 and TRBJ2-1, with D maybe TRBD1 (5 bases). V lost 5 bases to trimming and J lost 3 bases, with 11 bases between them. Germline CDR1 SGHTA, CDR2 FQGTGA. The length of the CDR3 is 14 residues. CDR3 sequence reads: CASSPGRDYNEQFF. The CDR3, as DNA: TGTGCCAGCAGCCCGGGCAGGGACTACAATGAGCAGTTCTTC.